These T cell receptor beta chains were read from a single sample in a study of regulatory T cells in long-lasting Graves disease. Using its own MiXCR run on the multiplex PCR reads, TCRdb lists one record per CDR3 protein. The sample lists 300,000 to 350,000 distinct CDR3 sequences, roughly a fifth occurring once. Sample: peripheral blood mononuclear cells (PBMCs), taken when the disease was refractory, from a patient treated with antithyroid drugs. The source of these receptors is a female donor with Graves disease. Each CDR3 is given with its conserved first and last residue. A D gene is named only where the DNA matches it firmly. Not every row has a clone size; where given, it reads once, few, many or a size class.

CDR3 protein	CDR3 DNA	D gene	V gene	J gene	clone size
CASSLGRGVRMGETQYF	TGCGCCAGCAGCTTGGGACGGGGAGTGAGAATGGGTGAGACCCAGTACTTC	-	TRBV5-1	TRBJ2-5	-
CASSDGTTFPNQPQHF	TGTGCCAGCAGTGATGGGACAACATTTCCCAATCAGCCCCAGCATTTT	-	TRBV2	TRBJ1-5	many
CATSLKHNEQFF	TGTGCCACCAGCTTGAAGCACAATGAGCAGTTCTTC	-	TRBV15	TRBJ2-1	-
CATSSGPNTGELFF	TGTGCCACCAGTTCCGGGCCGAACACCGGGGAGCTGTTTTTT	-	TRBV24-1	TRBJ2-2	many
CSANTRTGNNSPLHF	TGCAGTGCAAATACCCGGACAGGGAATAATTCACCCCTCCACTTT	TRBD1	TRBV20-1	TRBJ1-6	-
CASSPTGTSGGSSYEQYF	TGTGCCAGCAGCCCGACCGGGACTAGCGGGGGGAGCTCCTACGAGCAGTACTTC	TRBD2	TRBV12-3/TRBV12-4	TRBJ2-7	many
CSAPDWSSYEQYF	TGCAGTGCCCCGGACTGGAGCTCCTACGAGCAGTACTTC	-	TRBV20-1	TRBJ2-7	few
CAISDLGQTYEQYF	TGTGCCATCAGTGATCTGGGACAAACCTACGAGCAGTACTTC	-	TRBV10-3	TRBJ2-7	few
CASSPGQGARSGANVLTF	TGTGCCAGCAGTCCCGGACAGGGGGCGCGATCTGGGGCCAACGTCCTGACTTTC	TRBD1	TRBV28	TRBJ2-6	-
CASSRDLLREQYF	TGTGCCAGCAGTCGGGACCTCCTTCGAGAGCAGTACTTC	-	TRBV6-1	TRBJ2-7	many
CATARTGDRLSNTEAFF	TGTGCCACCGCCAGGACAGGGGACCGCCTTTCTAATACTGAAGCTTTCTTT	TRBD1	TRBV10-3	TRBJ1-1	-
CASSLGQINSPLHF	TGTGCCAGCAGCTTAGGTCAGATCAATTCACCCCTCCACTTT	-	TRBV7-9	TRBJ1-6	-
CASSWDSSGGASYNEQFF	TGTGCCAGCAGTTGGGACTCAAGCGGGGGGGCCTCCTACAATGAGCAGTTCTTC	TRBD2	TRBV6-2/TRBV6-3	TRBJ2-1	many
CSALPFPLAGGLKTQYF	TGCAGTGCTCTTCCATTCCCTCTAGCGGGGGGGCTCAAGACCCAGTACTTC	TRBD2	TRBV20-1	TRBJ2-5	-
CAWSVPGDGNTIYF	TGTGCCTGGAGTGTACCAGGGGACGGAAACACCATATATTTT	-	TRBV30	TRBJ1-3	-
CASSQVVTGAGEQYF	TGCGCCAGCAGCCAAGTCGTTACGGGAGCGGGTGAGCAGTACTTC	-	TRBV4-1	TRBJ2-7	-
CSVAGVVDTQYF	TGCAGCGTTGCAGGGGTTGTCGATACGCAGTATTTT	-	TRBV29-1	TRBJ2-3	few
CAWSVPGQIGANVLTF	TGTGCCTGGAGTGTACCCGGACAGATAGGGGCCAACGTCCTGACTTTC	-	TRBV30	TRBJ2-6	-
CASSELPRSGQPQHF	TGCGCCAGCAGTGAGCTCCCCCGGTCGGGTCAGCCCCAGCATTTT	-	TRBV10-2	TRBJ1-5	-
CASSVGQNLLETQYF	TGTGCCAGCAGCGTGGGACAGAACCTCCTCGAGACCCAGTACTTC	TRBD1	TRBV9	TRBJ2-5	-
CAISGGTGANYGYTF	TGTGCCATCAGTGGCGGGACAGGGGCTAACTATGGCTACACCTTC	TRBD1	TRBV10-3	TRBJ1-2	few
CASSSGQGHQPQHF	TGTGCCAGTAGTAGCGGGCAGGGGCATCAGCCCCAGCATTTT	-	TRBV19	TRBJ1-5	-
CASSSRPGQGFSGANVLTF	TGTGCCAGCAGCTCACGTCCGGGACAGGGTTTCTCTGGGGCCAACGTCCTGACTTTC	TRBD1	TRBV11-2	TRBJ2-6	many
CASSWPRLAGSQETQYF	TGTGCCAGCAGCTGGCCTCGACTAGCGGGTAGCCAAGAGACCCAGTACTTC	TRBD2	TRBV5-5	TRBJ2-5	many
CATSDWDYGYTF	TGTGCCACCAGTGATTGGGACTATGGCTACACCTTC	-	TRBV24-1	TRBJ1-2	many
CASSLVWGLDTEAFF	TGTGCCAGCAGCTTAGTGTGGGGATTGGACACTGAAGCTTTCTTT	-	TRBV7-2	TRBJ1-1	many
CASSLAGTGGTYGYTF	TGTGCCAGCAGCTTAGCGGGGACAGGGGGCACCTATGGCTACACCTTC	TRBD1	TRBV7-2	TRBJ1-2	many
CASSPTTLNYEQYF	TGTGCCAGCAGCCCAACTACTCTCAACTACGAGCAGTACTTC	-	TRBV7-8	TRBJ2-7	many
CASRRTGSSYEQYF	TGTGCCAGCAGAAGGACAGGGAGCTCCTACGAGCAGTACTTC	TRBD1	TRBV28	TRBJ2-7	few
CASSLGQGAYYGYTF	TGCGCCAGCAGCCTGGGACAGGGGGCTTACTATGGCTACACCTTC	TRBD1	TRBV5-1	TRBJ1-2	few
CASSSIEDGSYEQYF	TGTGCCAGCAGCTCGATAGAGGACGGTTCCTACGAGCAGTACTTC	-	TRBV7-2	TRBJ2-7	-
CASSDRGGDNSPLHF	TGTGCCAGCAGTGACAGGGGTGGAGATAATTCACCCCTCCACTTT	TRBD1	TRBV7-2	TRBJ1-6	many
CASSFGRDSYGYTF	TGTGCCAGCAGTTTCGGCAGGGACAGCTATGGCTACACCTTC	TRBD1	TRBV28	TRBJ1-2	many
CASSPWTSTHEQYF	TGTGCCAGCAGCCCTTGGACTAGCACGCACGAGCAGTACTTC	TRBD2	TRBV7-2	TRBJ2-7	few
CASSTPATGGATEAFF	TGTGCCAGCAGTACCCCAGCGACAGGGGGCGCGACTGAAGCTTTCTTT	TRBD1	TRBV6-1	TRBJ1-1	many
CASSQGVLLGSYEQYF	TGCGCCAGCAGCCAAGGCGTCCTCTTGGGAAGCTACGAGCAGTACTTC	-	TRBV6-2/TRBV6-3	TRBJ2-7	-
CASSRRTQETQYF	TGTGCCAGTAGCCGGCGGACTCAAGAGACCCAGTACTTC	-	TRBV19	TRBJ2-5	many
CASAHEGPEYNQPQHF	TGTGCCAGCGCCCATGAGGGTCCGGAGTACAATCAGCCCCAGCATTTT	-	TRBV27	TRBJ1-5	-
CASSPPSGPTAEAFF	TGTGCCAGCAGCCCCCCCTCGGGACCAACGGCTGAAGCTTTCTTT	-	TRBV11-2	TRBJ1-1	many
CASSTPQDRGNQPQHF	TGTGCCAGTAGTACCCCCCAAGACAGGGGAAATCAGCCCCAGCATTTT	TRBD1	TRBV19	TRBJ1-5	few
CASSLSSSTDTQYF	TGTGCCAGCAGTTTAAGCTCGAGCACAGATACGCAGTATTTT	-	TRBV28	TRBJ2-3	-
CAISSGTSGETQYF	TGTGCCATCAGCTCCGGGACTAGCGGAGAGACCCAGTACTTC	TRBD2	TRBV10-3	TRBJ2-5	many
CATSDSALIQETQYF	TGTGCCACCAGTGATTCAGCGTTAATTCAAGAGACCCAGTACTTC	-	TRBV24-1	TRBJ2-5	many
CASSLTSESSYEQYF	TGTGCCAGCAGCTTAACTAGCGAGAGCTCCTACGAGCAGTACTTC	TRBD2	TRBV7-6	TRBJ2-7	many
CASSRQGLPNSPLHF	TGTGCCAGCAGCCGACAGGGGCTCCCTAATTCACCCCTCCACTTT	TRBD1	TRBV11-2	TRBJ1-6	many
CATSRDAGWNTGELFF	TGTGCCACCAGCAGAGATGCGGGCTGGAACACCGGGGAGCTGTTTTTT	-	TRBV15	TRBJ2-2	many
CASGPYQPQHF	TGTGCCAGCGGGCCATATCAGCCCCAGCATTTT	-	TRBV6-1	TRBJ1-5	many